Detailed here is one T cell receptor (beta chain). The sample is drawn from a study of blood T cell repertoires in COVID-19. As for the study in general: Samples representing acute and convalescent COVID-19 were sourced from the United States, Italy and Spain.

TCRdb's table, derived via immunoSEQ multiplex PCR, lists solely in-frame clones and lacks some. The data show 85,000 to 90,000 clones, roughly 83% seen once. The TCR sequence derives from a human donor in a cohort sampled during active COVID-19. Sequencing was performed on peripheral blood.

CDR3 sequence (DNA): TGTGCCAGCAGCGTAGCGGGTGGCGGGTGGGGGCAAGATGGGCAGTTCTTC. The encoded protein is CASSVAGGGWGQDGQFF. The chain uses TRBV9 and TRBJ2-1; D might be TRBD1 (6 bases). CDR3 length: 17 residues. CDR1 and CDR2 from the germline V gene are SGDLS and YYNGEE. V was pared by 0 bases and J by 12 bases, with 25 bases between.